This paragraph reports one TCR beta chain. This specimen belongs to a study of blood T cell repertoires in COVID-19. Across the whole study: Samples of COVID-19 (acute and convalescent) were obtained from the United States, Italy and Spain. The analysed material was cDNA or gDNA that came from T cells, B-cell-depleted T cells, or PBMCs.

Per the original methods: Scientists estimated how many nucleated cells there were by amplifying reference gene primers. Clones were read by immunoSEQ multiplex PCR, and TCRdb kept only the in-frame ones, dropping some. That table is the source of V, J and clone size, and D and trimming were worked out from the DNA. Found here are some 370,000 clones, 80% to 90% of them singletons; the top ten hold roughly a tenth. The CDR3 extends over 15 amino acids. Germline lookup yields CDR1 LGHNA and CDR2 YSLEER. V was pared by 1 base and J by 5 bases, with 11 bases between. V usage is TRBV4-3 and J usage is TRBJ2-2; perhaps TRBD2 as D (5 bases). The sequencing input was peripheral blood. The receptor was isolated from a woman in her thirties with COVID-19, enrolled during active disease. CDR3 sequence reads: CASSQAGRRTGELFF. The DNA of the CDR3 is TGCGCCAGCAGCCAAGCGGGAAGACGGACCGGGGAGCTGTTTTTT.